Listed below are T cell receptor beta chains from one sample, sequenced in a study of blood T cell repertoires in COVID-19. Produced via immunoSEQ multiplex PCR; TCRdb's table is partial and in-frame only. The sample lists 100,000 to 150,000 clones, about 90% occurring once. Sequencing input: peripheral blood. The receptor source for this set is a man in his forties or fifties with COVID-19, enrolled during active disease. The CDR3 runs from the conserved cysteine through the conserved F or W. Each record gives: D gene, J gene, V gene, clone size, CDR3 DNA, CDR3 protein. A D gene is named only where the DNA matches it firmly. Clone size, where shown, is once, few, many, or a class for clones that have expanded.

>-|TRBJ1-3|TRBV7-8|once
TGTGCCAGCAGCTTAGCGCGGATAGACTCTGGAAACACCATATATTTT
CASSLARIDSGNTIYF
>-|TRBJ1-6|TRBV27|-
TGTGCCAGCAGTTTATCCCCGGGGATGGGTTCACCCCTCCACTTT
CASSLSPGMGSPLHF
>TRBD2|TRBJ2-2|TRBV7-8|-
TGTGCCATTGGGGAGGGAGTTGAAAACACCGGGGAGCTGTTTTTT
CAIGEGVENTGELFF
>-|TRBJ1-6|TRBV7-8|-
TGTGCCAGCAGCTTAGGGGGGGGACCCCCTAAAGATCCCCTCCACTTT
CASSLGGGPPKDPLHF
>TRBD2|TRBJ2-1|TRBV27|-
TGTGCCAGCAGTCGCGGACTAGCGGGAGGGAATGAGCAGTTCTTC
CASSRGLAGGNEQFF
>TRBD1|TRBJ1-1|TRBV29-1|-
TGCAGCGTTCTGGGACAGGGGAACACTGAAGCTTTCTTT
CSVLGQGNTEAFF
>TRBD2|TRBJ2-2|TRBV10-3|-
TGTGCCATCAGAGCGGGAGCCGGGGAGCTGTTTTTT
CAIRAGAGELFF
>-|TRBJ1-1|TRBV19|-
TGTGCCAGTAGTATAACGGGGGGCACTGAAGCTTTCTTT
CASSITGGTEAFF
>-|TRBJ2-1|TRBV5-4|few
TGTGCCAGCAGCCCCAAGGGAGCTGGTAATGAGCAGTTCTTC
CASSPKGAGNEQFF
>-|TRBJ2-1|TRBV9|-
TGTGCCAGCAGCGTCGGAGGATCCGTGAATGGCAATGAGCAGTTCTTC
CASSVGGSVNGNEQFF
>TRBD2|TRBJ2-5|TRBV27|-
TGTGCCAGCAGTCTATTAGGGACTAGCGTCCAAGAGACCCAGTACTTC
CASSLLGTSVQETQYF
>-|TRBJ2-1|TRBV5-1|once
TGCGCCAGCAGCTTACAGGGTTTAGATGGCAATGAGCAGTTCTTC
CASSLQGLDGNEQFF
>-|TRBJ1-5|TRBV10-1|few
TGCGCCGGGAGAGTGGGTAGGGGGAATCAGCCCCAGCATTTT
CAGRVGRGNQPQHF
>TRBD1|TRBJ1-1|TRBV19|-
TGTGCCACCTCGGACAGGTTCGCTGAAGCTTTCTTT
CATSDRFAEAFF
>TRBD1|TRBJ2-2|TRBV24-1|-
TGTGCCACCAGTGGGGACAGGGCGGGCACCGGGGAGCTGTTTTTT
CATSGDRAGTGELFF
>TRBD2|TRBJ2-7|TRBV7-2|-
TGTGCCAGCAGCTACGGGACTAGAGACTACGAGCAGTACTTC
CASSYGTRDYEQYF
>TRBD2|TRBJ2-1|TRBV9|few
TGTGCCAGCAGCGTACGGAGCGGGGCATACAATGAGCAGTTCTTC
CASSVRSGAYNEQFF
>-|TRBJ1-5|TRBV28|-
TGTGCCAGCAGTTCACCGGACAGACCACTATCAAGGCCCCAGCATTTT
CASSSPDRPLSRPQHF
>-|TRBJ2-1|TRBV29-1|-
TGCAGCGTTGAAGCGGCGGGACTTTCATACAATGAGCAGTTCTTC
CSVEAAGLSYNEQFF
>TRBD2|TRBJ2-5|TRBV4-1|once
TGCGCCAGCAGCCAAGTCGCTTCAAGCGGGAGTGGCCAAGAGACCCAGTACTTC
CASSQVASSGSGQETQYF
>-|TRBJ2-5|TRBV11-2|-
TGTGCCAGCAGCTCAGGACAGCCACAAGAGACCCAGTACTTC
CASSSGQPQETQYF
>-|TRBJ2-7|TRBV28|-
TGTGCCAGCAGTTCTGGGGGGATCGGGGACTCCTACGAGCAGTACTTC
CASSSGGIGDSYEQYF
>-|TRBJ2-7|TRBV2|-
TGTGCCAGCCGCGGACAGCTCTACGAGCAGTACTTC
CASRGQLYEQYF
>TRBD2|TRBJ2-5|TRBV7-6|-
TGTGCCAGCAGCTTTTTGGCTAGCGGGAGGGGGGAGACCCAGTACTTC
CASSFLASGRGETQYF
>TRBD1|TRBJ2-6|TRBV5-4|-
TGTGCCAGCAGATACAGGGGGAACACTGGGGCCAACGTCCTGACTTTC
CASRYRGNTGANVLTF
>TRBD2|TRBJ2-7|TRBV5-1|-
TGCGCCAGCAGCTTCCTAGCGGGGGACTTATCCTACGAGCAGTACTTC
CASSFLAGDLSYEQYF
>TRBD1|TRBJ2-2|TRBV4-1|-
TGCGCCAGCAGCCGAGGAGAACAGGGGCTCGGGGAGCTGTTTTTT
CASSRGEQGLGELFF
>-|TRBJ2-2|TRBV7-8|-
TGTGCCAGCAGCTGGAGGGCCGTGAACACCGGGGAGCTGTTTTTT
CASSWRAVNTGELFF
>-|TRBJ2-3|TRBV29-1|-
TGCAGCGTACTGGTCGGAGATACGCAGTATTTT
CSVLVGDTQYF
>TRBD1|TRBJ1-3|TRBV2|-
TGTGCCAGCAGTCCGTCCAGGGGGAGTGGAAACACCATATATTTT
CASSPSRGSGNTIYF
>TRBD1|TRBJ2-5|TRBV10-3|once
TGTGCCATCAGTACTGGGGACAGAAGGGAGACCCAGTACTTC
CAISTGDRRETQYF
>-|TRBJ2-5|TRBV5-4|-
TGTGCCAGCAGCTTGGGACCGACTCAAGAGACCCAGTACTTC
CASSLGPTQETQYF
>-|TRBJ1-5|TRBV7-2|once
TGTGCCAGCAGCTTAGTACATGAGAGGAGCAATCAGCCCCAGCATTTT
CASSLVHERSNQPQHF
>TRBD1|TRBJ1-2|TRBV30|-
TGTGCCTGGAACCAGGGGGTACGGTATGGCTACACCTTC
CAWNQGVRYGYTF
>TRBD2|TRBJ2-3|TRBV28|-
TGTGCCAGCAGCTCCCCCGGGGGAGGGGAAGATACGCAGTATTTT
CASSSPGGGEDTQYF
>TRBD2|TRBJ2-7|TRBV18|-
TGTGCCAGCTCTCTCGGGACTAGCGGGAGGAACGGCCCATACGAGCAGTACTTC
CASSLGTSGRNGPYEQYF
>TRBD1|TRBJ2-1|TRBV10-2|-
TGCGCCAGCAGCGACAGGGGCTCCTACAATGAGCAGTTCTTC
CASSDRGSYNEQFF
>-|TRBJ1-3|TRBV28|-
TGTGCCAGCAGTTTATTAACGTCCGGGAACACCATATATTTT
CASSLLTSGNTIYF
>TRBD2|TRBJ2-3|TRBV5-6|-
TGTGCCAGCAGCCCCTTGGGTAGCGGGAGACCCGCAGATACGCAGTATTTT
CASSPLGSGRPADTQYF
>TRBD1|TRBJ2-5|TRBV7-6|once
TGTGCCAGCAGCTCGGGACAGCTCCACCAAGAGACCCAGTACTTC
CASSSGQLHQETQYF
>-|TRBJ2-1|TRBV3-1/TRBV3-2|-
TGTGCCAGCAGCCAAGGCCCTCCACTAGATGAGCAGTTCTTC
CASSQGPPLDEQFF
>-|TRBJ2-1|TRBV12-3/TRBV12-4|-
TGTGCCAGCAGTTTGCTAGAATACAATGAGCAGTTCTTC
CASSLLEYNEQFF
>TRBD2|TRBJ2-3|TRBV29-1|-
TGCAGCATCCTACTAGCGGGAGTGGTTGATACGCAGTATTTT
CSILLAGVVDTQYF
>-|TRBJ2-1|TRBV16|-
TGTGCCAGCAGCCAAACTCAGGGGGGCGGCTACAATGAGCAGTTCTTC
CASSQTQGGGYNEQFF
>-|TRBJ1-5|TRBV3-1/TRBV3-2|-
TGTGCCAGCAGCCATCAGGGCTCAAATCAGCCCCAGCATTTT
CASSHQGSNQPQHF
>TRBD1|TRBJ1-1|TRBV18|-
TGTGCCAGCTCACCGAGGATAAGGGACAGCAAATTCACTGAAGCTTTCTTT
CASSPRIRDSKFTEAFF
>-|TRBJ1-4|TRBV5-4|-
TGTGCCAGCAGCCTTGCGCCGCGCGAGTATAATGAAAAACTGTTTTTT
CASSLAPREYNEKLFF
>-|TRBJ2-1|TRBV7-9|-
TGTGCCAGCAGCTTACCAGAAGTTTCAACCCTCATTTCCTACAATGAGCAGTTCTTC
CASSLPEVSTLISYNEQFF
>-|TRBJ1-1|TRBV3-1/TRBV3-2|once
TGTGCCAGCAGCTACGGGGGGCGAGGGACTGAAGCTTTCTTT
CASSYGGRGTEAFF
>-|TRBJ2-2|TRBV20-1|-
TGCAGTACTCGGAGTACCGGGGAGCTGTTTTTT
CSTRSTGELFF
>-|TRBJ1-1|TRBV5-1|-
TGCGCCAGCAGCTTGGATGAGATGAACACTGAAGCTTTCTTT
CASSLDEMNTEAFF
>TRBD2|TRBJ2-1|TRBV6-5|-
TGTGCCAGCAGAATACTAGCGGGAGTAAGTAATGAGCAGTTCTTC
CASRILAGVSNEQFF
>TRBD1|TRBJ2-3|TRBV6-2/TRBV6-3|-
TGTGCCAGCAGTCCCCCCGGGACAGGGGATACGCAGTATTTT
CASSPPGTGDTQYF
>TRBD1|TRBJ1-1|TRBV19|-
TGTGCCAGTAGTGTGCACCGGGACAGCCGAAACACTGAAGCTTTCTTT
CASSVHRDSRNTEAFF